The 2 T cell receptor beta chains given below trace back to one sample, sequenced in a study of shared clonotypes between healthy human individuals (dated by TCRdb to 2019 to 2021). The method was the immunoSEQ multiplex PCR assay. Sourced from immuneACCESS, this table was stored by TCRdb with only in-frame sequences that have V and J called. A share of the clones is absent; for the studies checked, an unresolved V gene accounts for under half, and the remainder has no known explanation. This sample has around 1.9 million clones in its table, and 85% to 95% of those were observed once. More than 1.5% of the sample is taken by the ten largest. CD8 naive samples were CD45RO-negative cells positively selected for CCR7, giving a CD45RA+CCR7+ population that excluded TemRA cells. The sequenced sample was naive CD8+ T cells from PBMCs. The sample's cell subset or site label, in plain terms: CD45RA+CCR7+. Receptors originate from a young man in good health. Some clones in this sample may be carry-over from other donors' samples.

V gene TRBV5-5 combines with J gene TRBJ1-3; a weak D match, TRBD1 (5 bases). Trimming removed 0 bases from V and 2 bases from J, with 9 bases in between. This CDR3 has 15 amino acids. The germline gives CDR1 SGHKS, CDR2 YYEKEE (reference sequence). The CDR3 DNA reads as TGTGCCAGCAGCTTGGAATTGGGGGCTGGAAACACCATATATTTT. This sequence encodes CASSLELGAGNTIYF. Based on the CDR3 plus reference TRBV5-5 and TRBJ1-3, the full variable domain is DAGVTQSPTHLIKTRGQQVTLRCSPISGHKSVSWYQQVLGQGPQFIFQYYEKEERGRGNFPDRFSARQFPNYSSELNVNALLLGDSALYLCASSLELGAGNTIYFGEGSWLTVV.

V usage is TRBV28 and J usage is TRBJ1-5, with 7 bases fitting TRBD1. Germline CDR1 is MDHEN and CDR2 is SYDVKM. The CDR3 sequence is 18 residues long. V lost 0 bases and J lost 6; bases outside the gene matches: 14. CDR3 in amino acids: CASSLWGVVQGSGQPQHF. CDR3 DNA: TGTGCCAGCAGTTTATGGGGAGTTGTACAGGGGAGTGGTCAGCCCCAGCATTTT.